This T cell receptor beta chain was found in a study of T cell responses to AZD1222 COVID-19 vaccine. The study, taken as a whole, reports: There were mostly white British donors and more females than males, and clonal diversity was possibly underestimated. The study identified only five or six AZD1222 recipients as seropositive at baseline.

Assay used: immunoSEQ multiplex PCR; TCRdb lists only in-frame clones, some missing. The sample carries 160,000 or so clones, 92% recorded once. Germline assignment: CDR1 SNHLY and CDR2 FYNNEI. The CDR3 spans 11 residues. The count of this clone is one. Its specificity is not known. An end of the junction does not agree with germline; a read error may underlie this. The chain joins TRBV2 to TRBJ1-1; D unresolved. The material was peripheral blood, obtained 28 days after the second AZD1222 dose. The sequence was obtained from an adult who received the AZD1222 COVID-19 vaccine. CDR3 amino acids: CASSESQFNHF. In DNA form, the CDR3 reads TGTGCCAGCAGTGAAAGTCAATTTAACCACTTT.